The sequence of this T cell receptor beta chain was determined in a study of control samples from healthy donors and cancer patients. This table comes from immunoSEQ multiplex PCR, and its TCRdb copy is limited to in-frame clones, with some not included. The sample yields fewer than 100,000 clones, around 80% seen once. V was cut by 6 bases and J by 6 bases, with 12 bases left in between. Germline V gives CDR1 MNHEY, CDR2 SMNVEV (reference sequence). The CDR3 length is 12 residues. The gene calls are TRBV27 and TRBJ2-7, with D unresolved. The TCR originated in a woman aged 60-70 years in good health. Sequenced material: blood. Here the CDR3 DNA reads TGTGCCAGCAGCTCCAGGTTCGGCGAGCAGTACTTC. This sequence encodes CASSSRFGEQYF.